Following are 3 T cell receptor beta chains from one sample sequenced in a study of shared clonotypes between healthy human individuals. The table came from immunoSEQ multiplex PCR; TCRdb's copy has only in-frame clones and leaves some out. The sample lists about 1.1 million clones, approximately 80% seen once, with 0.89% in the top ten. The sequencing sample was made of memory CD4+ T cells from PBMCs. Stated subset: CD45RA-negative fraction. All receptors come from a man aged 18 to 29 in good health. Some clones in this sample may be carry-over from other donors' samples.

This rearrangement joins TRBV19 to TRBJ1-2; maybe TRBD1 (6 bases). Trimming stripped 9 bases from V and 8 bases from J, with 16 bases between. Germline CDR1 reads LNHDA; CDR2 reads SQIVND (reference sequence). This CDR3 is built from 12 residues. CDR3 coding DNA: TGTGCCAGCGGGGGCCGGACGGGAGGCTACACCTTC. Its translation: CASGGRTGGYTF.

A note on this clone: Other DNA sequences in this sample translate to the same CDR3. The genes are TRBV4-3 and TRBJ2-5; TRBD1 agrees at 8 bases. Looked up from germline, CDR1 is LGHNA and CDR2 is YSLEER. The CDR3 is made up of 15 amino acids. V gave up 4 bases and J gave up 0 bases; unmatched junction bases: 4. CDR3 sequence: CASSRGQGYQETQYF. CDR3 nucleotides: TGCGCCAGCAGCCGCGGACAGGGTTACCAAGAGACCCAGTACTTC.

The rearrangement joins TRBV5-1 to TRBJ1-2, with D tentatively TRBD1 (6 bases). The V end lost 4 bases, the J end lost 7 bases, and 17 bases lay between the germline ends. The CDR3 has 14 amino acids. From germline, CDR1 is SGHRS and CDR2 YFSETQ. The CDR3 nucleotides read TGCGCCAGCAGCCCGGGGCCAGGGGCATCTGGCTACACCTTC. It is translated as CASSPGPGASGYTF.